This T cell receptor beta chain was captured in a study of PD-1 blockade in classical Hodgkin lymphoma. Study-level points and caveats: Possibly reflecting disease activity or prior therapy, repertoire differences have causes that remain undefined.

Some clones are missing from TCRdb's copy, which holds only in-frame ones; the method was immunoSEQ multiplex PCR. Among almost 30,000 clones listed, 80% to 90% were seen once. The time point is: cycle 4 day 1 (C4D1), after 6 weeks of nivolumab. Brentuximab vedotin exposure varied among the patients, all of whom had relapsed after autologous stem cell transplantation. The authors purified CD4+ T cells from thawed PBMCs by magnetic negative selection. Classifying best responses yielded complete response, partial response or progressive disease. CDR1 SGDLS and CDR2 YYNGEE come from the germline V gene. V was pared by 2 bases and J by 4 bases, with 6 bases between. The CDR3 spans 13 residues. Notes on this clone: Antigen: not known.

The sample here was CD4+ T cells from blood, taken before the fourth cycle of nivolumab. The V gene is TRBV9, the J gene TRBJ1-4; D is uncertain. The receptor comes from a human donor with classical Hodgkin lymphoma. The CDR3 DNA is TGTGCCAGCAGCGTGGCGAGTAATGAAAAACTGTTTTTT. Encoded protein: CASSVASNEKLFF. The full variable domain, with the rest looked up from reference TRBV9 and TRBJ1-4, is DSGVTQTPKHLITATGQRVTLRCSPRSGDLSVYWYQQSLDQGLQFLIQYYNGEERAKGNILERFSAQQFPDLHSELNLSSLELGDSALYFCASSVASNEKLFFGSGTQLSVL.